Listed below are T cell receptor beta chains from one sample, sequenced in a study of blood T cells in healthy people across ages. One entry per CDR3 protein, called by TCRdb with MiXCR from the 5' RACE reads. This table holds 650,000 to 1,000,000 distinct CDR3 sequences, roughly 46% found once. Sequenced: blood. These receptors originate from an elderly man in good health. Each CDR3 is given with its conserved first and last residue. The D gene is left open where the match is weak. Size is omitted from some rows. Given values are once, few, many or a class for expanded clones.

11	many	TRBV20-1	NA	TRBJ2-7	CSARSEHEQYF	TGCAGTGCTAGGTCGGAGCACGAGCAGTACTTC
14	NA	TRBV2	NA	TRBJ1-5	CASSSFNSNQPQHF	TGTGCCAGCAGTTCATTCAATAGCAATCAGCCCCAGCATTTT
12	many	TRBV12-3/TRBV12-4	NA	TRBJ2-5	CASSPLGWPQYF	TGTGCCAGCAGTCCTCTGGGGTGGCCCCAGTACTTC
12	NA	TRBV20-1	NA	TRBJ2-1	CSALHLYNEQFF	TGCAGTGCCCTTCATCTCTACAATGAGCAGTTCTTC
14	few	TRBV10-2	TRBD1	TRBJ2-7	CASVSGQGLYEQYF	TGCGCCAGCGTATCGGGACAGGGGCTTTACGAGCAGTACTTC
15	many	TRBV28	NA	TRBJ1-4	CASSPHSTPNEKLFF	TGTGCCAGCAGTCCCCATTCGACACCTAATGAAAAACTGTTTTTT
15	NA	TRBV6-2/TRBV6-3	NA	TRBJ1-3	CASSYSPGAGNTIYF	TGTGCCAGCAGTTACTCGCCAGGGGCTGGAAACACCATATATTTT
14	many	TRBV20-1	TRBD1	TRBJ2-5	CSVNPGQGRETQYF	TGCAGTGTTAATCCGGGACAGGGGAGAGAGACCCAGTACTTC
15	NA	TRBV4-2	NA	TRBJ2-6	CASSQEGAGANVLTF	TGTGCCAGCAGCCAAGAAGGGGCTGGGGCCAACGTCCTGACTTTC
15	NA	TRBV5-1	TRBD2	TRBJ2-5	CASSMGLADQETQYF	TGCGCCAGCAGCATGGGGCTAGCGGACCAAGAGACCCAGTACTTC
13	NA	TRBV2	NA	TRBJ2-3	CASNRARTDTQYF	TGTGCCAGCAACCGAGCGAGAACAGATACGCAGTATTTT